The present T cell receptor (beta chain) was sequenced within a study of T cells after yellow fever vaccination. V lost 5 bases, J lost 5 bases, and 19 bases lay in between. The CDR3 loop spans 16 amino acids. Germline V CDR1 and CDR2: SGHVS, FQNEAQ. MiXCR, applied by TCRdb to the 5' RACE reads, yields one record per CDR3 protein. The repertoire has more than 95,000 distinct CDR3 sequences, approximately 8.4% of them found once; the top ten carry under 40%. Study conclusions and caveats: Highly abundant clonotypes carried over from the bulk population could end up in FACS-sorted repertoires as contaminants.

Note on this clonotype: Its matching antigen is unknown.

The rearrangement uses TRBV7-8 and TRBJ2-1; perhaps D is TRBD1 or TRBD2 (5 bases each). The sequenced sample was CD8+ T cells sorted from PBMCs, obtained on the day of the yellow fever booster vaccination. The receptor was derived from a man aged 18 to 29 who received the YFV17D yellow fever vaccine. CDR3 region: CASSVRDGGGNNEQFF. The CDR3 region has the DNA TGTGCCAGCAGCGTTCGGGACGGTGGTGGGAACAATGAGCAGTTCTTC.